A selection of T cell receptor beta chains follows, all from one sample in a study of T cell responses to AZD1222 COVID-19 vaccine. Using immunoSEQ multiplex PCR, the repertoire was profiled, and TCRdb retains in-frame clones only, with some absent. The table has nearly 95,000 clones, nearly 90% seen once. Sequences were derived from peripheral blood, sampled on day 0 of AZD1222 vaccination. Receptor source: an adult in good health. Both conserved end residues are part of each CDR3. Each record gives: D gene, clone size, J gene, V gene, CDR3 protein, CDR3 DNA. D genes are given only for firm matches. A clone size is listed for some rows: how often the clone was seen (once, few, many), or a class if it is expanded.

. once TRBJ1-1 TRBV12-5 CASGYPPGSEAFF TGTGCTAGTGGTTACCCCCCCGGGTCTGAAGCTTTCTTT
. . TRBJ2-7 TRBV7-6 CASSTQTNYEQYF TGTGCCAGCAGCACGCAGACCAACTACGAGCAGTACTTC
TRBD1 once TRBJ2-7 TRBV9 CASSEGQTYEQYF TGTGCCAGCAGCGAGGGACAGACCTACGAGCAGTACTTC
. . TRBJ2-7 TRBV6-5 CASSYSRVQYF TGTGCCAGCAGTTACTCCCGAGTGCAGTACTTC
. few TRBJ2-7 TRBV5-1 CASSFPTGAGSNTYEQYF TGCGCCAGCAGCTTTCCCACGGGGGCAGGGAGTAACACCTACGAGCAGTACTTC
TRBD1 . TRBJ1-4 TRBV9 CASSADRGEVTNEKLFF TGTGCCAGCAGCGCGGACAGGGGAGAGGTAACTAATGAAAAACTGTTTTTT
. few TRBJ1-6 TRBV9 CASSAQGRPFTLHF TGTGCCAGCAGCGCCCAGGGCAGGCCTTTCACCCTCCACTTT
. . TRBJ1-4 TRBV5-6 CASSLAEEHEKLFF TGTGCCAGCAGCTTGGCTGAAGAGCATGAAAAACTGTTTTTT
TRBD1 . TRBJ1-5 TRBV6-2/TRBV6-3 CASSYSIRTGSQPQHF TGTGCCAGCAGTTACTCGATAAGGACAGGGAGTCAGCCCCAGCATTTT
TRBD1 . TRBJ1-2 TRBV2 CASRHRGQGLDGYTF TGTGCCAGCAGACACCGTGGACAGGGGTTAGACGGCTACACCTTC
. . TRBJ2-1 TRBV19 CASSMEGPAYNEQFF TGTGCCAGTAGTATGGAGGGGCCGGCCTACAATGAGCAGTTCTTC
. once TRBJ1-2 TRBV7-9 CASSLTDGSYGYTF TGTGCCAGCAGCTTAACGGACGGATCCTATGGCTACACCTTC
TRBD1 . TRBJ1-5 TRBV7-9 CASSSGTGSNQPQHF TGTGCCAGCAGCTCCGGGACAGGGTCTAATCAGCCCCAGCATTTT
. . TRBJ1-1 TRBV6-5 CASNRWNTEAFF TGTGCCAGCAATAGGTGGAACACTGAAGCTTTCTTT
. . TRBJ1-2 TRBV5-1 CASSQEGYGYTF TGCGCCAGCAGCCAAGAAGGCTATGGCTACACCTTC
TRBD1 . TRBJ2-7 TRBV7-8 CASSSAPDRTVVYEQYF TGTGCCAGCAGCAGCGCCCCGGACAGGACAGTTGTGTACGAGCAGTACTTC
. . TRBJ2-7 TRBV28 CASMVPTRAYEQYF TGTGCCAGCATGGTCCCAACACGGGCCTACGAGCAGTACTTC
. . TRBJ1-2 TRBV2 CASLHRTPRLHLYGYTF TGTGCCAGTCTACATCGGACGCCCAGGCTCCACCTTTATGGCTACACCTTC
TRBD1 once TRBJ1-2 TRBV29-1 CSVEDGISQGASGYTF TGCAGCGTTGAAGATGGGATATCGCAGGGGGCGAGTGGCTACACCTTC
TRBD1 . TRBJ2-5 TRBV13 CASSFTQDRFAETQYF TGTGCCAGCAGCTTCACCCAGGACAGGTTCGCAGAGACCCAGTACTTC
. once TRBJ1-4 TRBV3-1/TRBV3-2 CASSHLGGTNEKLFF TGTGCCAGCAGCCACCTAGGGGGGACTAATGAAAAACTGTTTTTT
. few TRBJ1-1 TRBV6-5 CASSYFAAAGGEAFF TGTGCCAGCAGTTACTTCGCGGCAGCCGGAGGTGAAGCTTTCTTT
TRBD2 few TRBJ2-5 TRBV19 CAAGLASGGQETQYF TGTGCCGCAGGTTTAGCTAGCGGGGGACAAGAGACCCAGTACTTC
. . TRBJ1-6 TRBV7-2 CASSLVDTRLSPLHF TGTGCCAGCAGCTTAGTGGACACCCGGTTGTCACCCCTCCACTTT
. once TRBJ2-7 TRBV6-5 CASRSDKQYF TGTGCCAGCAGATCGGACAAGCAGTACTTC
. . TRBJ1-2 TRBV19 CASSISGRDYGYTF TGTGCCAGTAGTATATCAGGGCGAGACTATGGCTACACCTTC